Presented here are 26 T cell receptor beta chains from one specimen sequenced in a study of beta chain features in type 1 diabetes. General observations from the study: In all four CD4+ subsets, TCRB CDR3 length was significantly, moderately reduced in type 1 diabetes.

Expressed TCRB transcripts were sequenced because the isolated RNA had all been reverse transcribed beforehand. The method was immunoSEQ multiplex PCR; TCRdb's version includes in-frame clones alone and lacks a portion of them. The table shows approximately 250,000 clones, with 11% occurring only once. These receptors' antigens are unknown. Sequencing input: naive CD4+ T cells from blood. Receptors were obtained from a man aged 30-40 years with type 1 diabetes.

This clone was seen a few times. The chain has TRBV9 and TRBJ2-2; 7 bases are shared with TRBD2. The CDR3 is 15 residues long. CDR1 is SGDLS, CDR2 YYNGEE, per germline. Trimming took 6 bases from V and 0 from J; bases not matched to a gene: 5. The CDR3 region has the DNA TGTGCCAGCACCCTGGCGGGGGCGAACACCGGGGAGCTGTTTTTT. It is translated as CASTLAGANTGELFF.

This clone was seen a handful of times. The chain couples TRBV28 to TRBJ1-5; tentative D call: TRBD1 (5 bases). The V and J ends lost 2 bases and 0 bases respectively, with 11 bases between them. The CDR3 is made up of 16 amino acids. CDR1 is MDHEN, CDR2 SYDVKM, per germline. The CDR3 sequence: CASSLLSGYSNQPQHF. The CDR3 region has the DNA TGTGCCAGCAGTTTACTATCAGGGTATAGCAATCAGCCCCAGCATTTT.

A few counts support this clone. The chain couples TRBV2 to TRBJ1-2; D is uncertain. CDR1 and CDR2 (germline): SNHLY, FYNNEI. There are 13 residues in the CDR3. V was pared by 6 bases and J by 2 bases, with 10 bases between. The CDR3 loop is CASRADGNYGYTF. CDR3 bases: TGTGCCAGCAGAGCGGACGGGAACTATGGCTACACCTTC.

The chain combines TRBV7-2 with TRBJ2-2, with D unclear. In germline, CDR1 is SGHTA, CDR2 FQGNSA. V lost 1 base to trimming and J lost 1 base, with 4 bases between them. This CDR3 comprises 14 residues. DNA for the CDR3: TGTGCCAGCAGCTTAGACAAGAACACCGGGGAGCTGTTTTTT. Translating gives CASSLDKNTGELFF.

This clone was detected only a few times. The rearrangement uses TRBV7-6 and TRBJ2-5, with TRBD1 as a possible D gene (5 bases). Germline assignment: CDR1 SGHVS and CDR2 FNYEAQ. V gave up 1 base and J gave up 1 base, with 7 bases separating them. This CDR3 has 14 amino acids. The DNA for the CDR3 is TGTGCCAGCAGCTTAGGCAGGGCCCAAGAGACCCAGTACTTC. Amino acids: CASSLGRAQETQYF. The full variable domain, with the rest looked up from reference TRBV7-6 and TRBJ2-5, is GAGVSQSPRYKVTKRGQDVALRCDPISGHVSLYWYRQALGQGPEFLTYFNYEAQQDKSGLPNDRFSAERPEGSISTLTIQRTEQRDSAMYRCASSLGRAQETQYFGPGTRLLVL.

The V call is TRBV25-1, the J call TRBJ2-5; a weak D match, TRBD1 (5 bases). The length of the CDR3 is 13 residues. The V and J ends lost 3 bases and 5 bases respectively, with 10 bases between them. Germline lookup yields CDR1 MGHDK and CDR2 SYGVNS. In nucleotides, the CDR3 is TGTGCCAGCAGTGACAGGGTCGCTGAGACCCAGTACTTC. Translated: CASSDRVAETQYF.

This clone was recorded a few times. CDR3 sequence (DNA): TGCAGCGTCGATCAACAGGGGGACTATGGCTACACCTTC. Residues: CSVDQQGDYGYTF. The chain employs TRBV29-1 and TRBJ1-2, with 8 bases that match TRBD1. With 6 bases clipped from V and 3 bases from J, the junction kept 6 bases outside the gene matches. Germline assignment: CDR1 SQVTM and CDR2 ANQGSEA. This CDR3 has 13 residues.

This chain uses TRBV2 with TRBJ1-2; no reliable D call. Trimming pared 3 bases from V and 3 bases from J, leaving 8 bases between. This CDR3 contains 13 residues. Germline-derived CDR1 and CDR2 are SNHLY and FYNNEI. This chain's CDR3 is CASSDSGDYGYTF. The CDR3 nucleotides read TGTGCCAGCAGTGATTCCGGGGACTATGGCTACACCTTC.

The J gene is TRBJ1-6, the V gene TRBV7-8, with a weak D call TRBD1 (5 bases). This CDR3 has 18 amino acids. V gave up 2 bases and J gave up 0 bases, with 14 bases separating them. Germline lookup yields CDR1 SGHVS and CDR2 FQNEAQ. The CDR3 is CASSLPTVDSSYNSPLHF. CDR3 sequence (DNA): TGTGCCAGCAGCTTACCGACAGTCGACAGCTCCTATAATTCACCCCTCCACTTT.

This clone was seen only a few times. The chain is built from TRBV6-6 and TRBJ2-5; tentative D call: TRBD1 (5 bases). Trimming took 6 bases from V and 5 from J, leaving 13 bases between them. CDR1 is MNHNY and CDR2 is SVGAGI in the germline V gene (reference sequence). The CDR3 extends over 13 amino acids. The CDR3 DNA is TGTGCCAGCAGCCCAGGGTTTGGCGAGACCCAGTACTTC. Translating gives CASSPGFGETQYF.

As to this clone: One end of the junction varies from germline; a read error may be responsible. J is TRBJ2-1 and V is TRBV7-7; 10 bases are a match to TRBD1. The CDR3 extends over 13 amino acids. Germline CDR1 reads SSHAT; CDR2 reads FNYEAQ (reference sequence). In nucleotides, the CDR3 is TGTGCTAGCAGCTTTGGACAGGGGGAATGGCAGTTCTTC. Amino acid sequence: CASSFGQGEWQFF.

The chain has TRBV4-2 and TRBJ2-7, with 10 bases matching TRBD1. Germline CDR1 reads LGHNA; CDR2 reads YNFKEQ. V lost 1 base, J lost 6 bases, and 6 bases stayed unmatched. The CDR3 runs 15 residues. The CDR3 region is CASSQGDRGMGEQYF. Here the CDR3 DNA reads TGTGCCAGCAGCCAAGGGGACAGGGGAATGGGCGAGCAGTACTTC.

This clone was counted a few times. The V and J genes are TRBV5-1 and TRBJ2-5; TRBD2 might be the D (7 bases). The V gene's germline CDR1 is SGHRS and CDR2 YFSETQ. The V end lost 0 bases, the J end lost 5 bases, and 14 bases lay between the germline ends. The CDR3 is made up of 15 amino acids. The CDR3 protein is CASSLVGGQSETQYF. The CDR3 DNA sequence: TGCGCCAGCAGCTTGGTGGGGGGGCAGTCGGAGACCCAGTACTTC. Looking up the rest from reference TRBV5-1 and TRBJ2-5 gives the full variable domain: KAGVTQTPRYLIKTRGQQVTLSCSPISGHRSVSWYQQTPGQGLQFLFEYFSETQRNKGNFPGRFSGRQFSNSRSEMNVSTLELGDSALYLCASSLVGGQSETQYFGPGTRLLVL.

This clone has a handful of counts. The chain recombines TRBV18 with TRBJ2-7, with D perhaps matching TRBD2 (5 bases). The V end was cut by 6 bases, the J end by 3 bases, with 18 bases between. Germline CDR1 and CDR2: KGHSH and LQKENI. The CDR3 extends over 15 amino acids. This CDR3 is CASSPGVTTYYEQYF. The CDR3 DNA is TGTGCCAGCTCCCCCGGGGTCACAACGTACTACGAGCAGTACTTC.

V usage is TRBV12-5 and J usage is TRBJ2-3; 8 bases agree with TRBD2. Germline V gene lookup returns CDR1 LGHNT and CDR2 FRNRAP. The J segment lost 1 base and the V segment lost 3 bases, leaving 3 bases of the junction unmatched. This CDR3 region has 15 residues. In DNA, the CDR3 is TGTGCTAGTGGTTTACCAGCGGGGGGCACAGATACGCAGTATTTT. This encodes CASGLPAGGTDTQYF.

V and J are TRBV12-5 and TRBJ2-5; D may be TRBD1 (5 bases). CDR1 LGHNT and CDR2 FRNRAP come from the germline V gene. The ends were cut back, 1 base at V and 7 bases at J, with 13 bases in the middle. The CDR3 spans 14 residues. The CDR3 nucleotides read TGTGCTAGTGGTTTGGGTCCCCAGGGATCGACCCAGTACTTC. Its protein is CASGLGPQGSTQYF.

In this sample, this clone turned up a few times. The chain joins TRBV15 to TRBJ2-5; TRBD1 agrees at 7 bases. From germline, CDR1 is LNHNV and CDR2 YYDKDF (reference sequence). V shed 7 bases, J shed 0 bases, and the junction held 2 bases outside the gene matches. The CDR3 is 13 amino acids. The CDR3 DNA is TGTGCCACCACCGGGACAGACCAAGAGACCCAGTACTTC. This encodes CATTGTDQETQYF.

DNA for the CDR3: TGTGCCAGCAGTTTCGGGACAGGGGAATACGGGACCCAGTACTTC. Protein sequence: CASSFGTGEYGTQYF. The J gene is TRBJ2-5, the V gene TRBV28; 10 nucleotides match TRBD1. The length of the CDR3 is 15 residues. Unmatched junction bases numbered 8, after V lost 3 bases and J lost 7 bases. Germline V lookup: CDR1 MDHEN, CDR2 SYDVKM.

The V call is TRBV10-3, the J call TRBJ1-6, with D unclear. The length of the CDR3 is 16 residues. Trimming took off 0 bases at V and 7 bases at J, with 13 bases between the two ends. Germline V lookup: CDR1 ENHRY, CDR2 SYGVKD. The CDR3 sequence is CAISESSMSTNSPLHF. CDR3 DNA: TGTGCCATCAGTGAGTCGTCTATGAGTACCAATTCACCCCTCCACTTT.

V is TRBV28 and J is TRBJ2-1; D not resolved. The CDR3 runs to 14 residues. Germline V CDR1 and CDR2: MDHEN, SYDVKM. V was trimmed by 3 bases and J by 0 bases, leaving 6 bases between them. CDR3 bases: TGTGCCAGCAGTTTGGGCATCTCCTACAATGAGCAGTTCTTC. Its protein is CASSLGISYNEQFF.

This clone was counted between two and nine times. The gene calls are TRBV28 and TRBJ1-6, with 8 bases matching TRBD1. Germline loops: CDR1 MDHEN, CDR2 SYDVKM. Losses at the gene ends were 6 bases for V and 10 bases for J; bases not matched to a gene: 11. There are 15 residues in the CDR3. The CDR3 bases are TGTGCCAGCAGCTCCCTCCAGGGGGCTCGATCACCCCTCCACTTT. It yields the protein CASSSLQGARSPLHF.

In its sample, this clone was seen a few times. V usage is TRBV7-2 and J usage is TRBJ1-5, with 7 bases aligning to TRBD1. This CDR3 comprises 14 residues. The germline V gene encodes CDR1 SGHTA and CDR2 FQGNSA. Trimming removed 3 bases from V and 6 bases from J; junction bases left unmatched: 5. CDR3 protein: CASSFDRVGQPQHF. CDR3 nucleotide sequence: TGTGCCAGCAGCTTTGACAGGGTGGGTCAGCCCCAGCATTTT.

This clone was seen more than once but under ten times. The same CDR3 also results from other DNA sequences found in this sample. J is TRBJ2-5 and V is TRBV7-9, with 9 positions matching TRBD1. This CDR3 is built from 14 residues. Germline CDR1 and CDR2: SEHNR and FQNEAQ (reference sequence). The V segment lost 5 bases and the J segment 2 bases; nucleotides outside the gene matches: 3. The CDR3 reads CASSLGTGQETQYF. The CDR3 coding sequence is TGTGCCAGCAGCCTTGGGACAGGGCAAGAGACCCAGTACTTC.

The gene calls are TRBV4-1 and TRBJ2-3, with a weak D call TRBD1 (6 bases). Trimming took off 4 bases at V and 3 bases at J, with 14 bases between the two ends. This CDR3 contains 15 residues. CDR1 and CDR2 from the germline V gene are MGHRA and YSYEKL. Here the CDR3 reads CASSPQGVGTDTQYF. The CDR3, as DNA: TGCGCCAGCAGCCCACAGGGAGTGGGGACAGATACGCAGTATTTT.

The chain joins TRBV7-9 to TRBJ2-1; 10 bases are a match to TRBD2. CDR3 size: 14 residues. Per germline, CDR1 SEHNR and CDR2 FQNEAQ (reference sequence). J lost 8 bases, V lost 3 bases, and 4 bases had no gene match. CDR3 nucleotides: TGTGCCAGCAGCTTCCAGACTAGCGGGTATGAGCAGTTCTTC. Amino acids: CASSFQTSGYEQFF.

The rearrangement uses TRBV7-2 and TRBJ1-5; weak D call: TRBD1 (5 bases). The V end was cut by 8 bases, the J end by 4 bases, with 12 bases between. The CDR3 length is 13 residues. Germline V gene sequence: CDR1 SGHTA, CDR2 FQGNSA. As DNA, the CDR3 is TGTGCCAGCGGGGCAGAAGGAAATCAGCCCCAGCATTTT. Residues: CASGAEGNQPQHF.